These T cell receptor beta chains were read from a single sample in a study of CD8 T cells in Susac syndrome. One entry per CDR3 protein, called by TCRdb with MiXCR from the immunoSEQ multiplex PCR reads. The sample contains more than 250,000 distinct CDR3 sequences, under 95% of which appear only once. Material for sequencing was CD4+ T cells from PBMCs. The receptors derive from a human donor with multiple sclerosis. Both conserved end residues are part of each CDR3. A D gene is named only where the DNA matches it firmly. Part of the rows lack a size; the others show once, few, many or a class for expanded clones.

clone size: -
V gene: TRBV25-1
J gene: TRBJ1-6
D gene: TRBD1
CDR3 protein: CASSPRDRGNSPLHF
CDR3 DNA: TGTGCCAGCAGCCCACGGGACAGAGGAAATTCACCCCTCCACTTT

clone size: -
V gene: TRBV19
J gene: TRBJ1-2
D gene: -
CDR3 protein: CASSIDRGSGYGYTF
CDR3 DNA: TGTGCCAGTAGTATAGATCGAGGAAGCGGCTATGGCTACACCTTC

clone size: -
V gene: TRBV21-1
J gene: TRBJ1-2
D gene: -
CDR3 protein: CASSPPRPGTRSDYGYTF
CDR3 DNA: TGTGCCAGCAGCCCCCCAAGGCCCGGGACCAGGAGCGACTATGGCTACACCTTC

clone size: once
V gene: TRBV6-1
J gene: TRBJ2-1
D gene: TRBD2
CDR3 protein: CASRLAWGILVNEQFF
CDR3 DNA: TGTGCCAGCCGACTAGCTTGGGGTATCCTGGTCAATGAGCAGTTCTTC

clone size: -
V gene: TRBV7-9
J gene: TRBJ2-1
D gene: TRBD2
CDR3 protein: CASSLWRGVSVGDEQFF
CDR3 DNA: TGTGCCAGCAGCTTATGGCGGGGGGTATCGGTGGGTGATGAGCAGTTCTTC

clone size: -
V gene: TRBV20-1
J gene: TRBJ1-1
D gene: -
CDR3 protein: CSARGPGWNTEAFF
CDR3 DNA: TGCAGTGCTAGGGGCCCCGGTTGGAACACTGAAGCTTTCTTT

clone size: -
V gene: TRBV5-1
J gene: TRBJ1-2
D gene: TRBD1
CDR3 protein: CASSLAGGRTYGYTF
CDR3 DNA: TGCGCCAGCAGCTTGGCAGGGGGTCGGACCTATGGCTACACCTTC

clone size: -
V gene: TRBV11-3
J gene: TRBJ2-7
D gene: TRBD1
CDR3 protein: CASSLTGTGNTEQYF
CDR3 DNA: TGTGCCAGCAGCTTAACAGGGACAGGAAACACCGAGCAGTACTTC

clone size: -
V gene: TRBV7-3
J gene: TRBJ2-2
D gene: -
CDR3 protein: CASSLLYPGELFF
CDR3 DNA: TGTGCCAGCAGCTTATTATATCCCGGGGAGCTGTTTTTT

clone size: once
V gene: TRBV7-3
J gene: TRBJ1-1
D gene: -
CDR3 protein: CASSRDPNTEAFF
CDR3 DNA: TGTGCCAGCAGCCGGGATCCGAACACTGAAGCTTTCTTT

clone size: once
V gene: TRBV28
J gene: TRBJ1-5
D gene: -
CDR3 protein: CASSYSVQINQPQHF
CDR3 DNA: TGTGCCAGCAGCTACAGTGTACAGATCAATCAGCCCCAGCATTTT

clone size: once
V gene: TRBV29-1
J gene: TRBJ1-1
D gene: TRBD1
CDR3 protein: CSVALGQGNTEAFF
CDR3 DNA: TGCAGCGTTGCCCTGGGACAGGGGAACACTGAAGCTTTCTTT

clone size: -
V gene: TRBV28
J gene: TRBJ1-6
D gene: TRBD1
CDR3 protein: CASSSRQGVNSPLHF
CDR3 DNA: TGTGCCAGCTCCTCCCGACAGGGTGTTAATTCACCCCTCCACTTT

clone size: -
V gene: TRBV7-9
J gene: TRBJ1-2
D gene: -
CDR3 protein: CASSPTGRLNYGYTF
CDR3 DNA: TGTGCCAGCAGTCCGACGGGACGGCTAAACTATGGCTACACCTTC

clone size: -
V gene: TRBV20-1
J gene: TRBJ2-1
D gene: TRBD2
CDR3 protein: CSAATSGGKNEQFF
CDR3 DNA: TGCAGTGCTGCTACTAGCGGGGGGAAGAATGAGCAGTTCTTC

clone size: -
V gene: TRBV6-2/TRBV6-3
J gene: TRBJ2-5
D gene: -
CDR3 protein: CASSHSLMGVQTQYF
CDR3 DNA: TGTGCCAGCAGCCATTCCCTCATGGGGGTCCAGACCCAGTACTTC

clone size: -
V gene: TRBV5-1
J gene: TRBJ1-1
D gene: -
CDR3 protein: CASIRDGNTEAFF
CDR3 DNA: TGCGCCAGCATCCGGGACGGGAACACTGAAGCTTTCTTT

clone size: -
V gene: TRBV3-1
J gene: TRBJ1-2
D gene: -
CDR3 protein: CASSQGQGYTF
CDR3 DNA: TGTGCCAGCAGCCAAGGACAGGGCTACACCTTC

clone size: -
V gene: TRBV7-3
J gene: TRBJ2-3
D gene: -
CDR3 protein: CASSPVIGGADTQYF
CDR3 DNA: TGTGCCAGCAGCCCTGTGATAGGGGGGGCAGATACGCAGTATTTT

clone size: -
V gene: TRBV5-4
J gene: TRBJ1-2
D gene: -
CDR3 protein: CASGGNYGYTF
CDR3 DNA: TGTGCCAGTGGCGGTAACTATGGCTACACCTTC

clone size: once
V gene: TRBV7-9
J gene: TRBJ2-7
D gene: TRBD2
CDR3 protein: CASSYLAGVNEQYF
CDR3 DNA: TGTGCCAGCAGTTATCTAGCGGGAGTGAATGAGCAGTACTTC

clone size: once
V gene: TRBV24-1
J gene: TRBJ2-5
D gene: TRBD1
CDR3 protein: CATARTGQRQETQYF
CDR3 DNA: TGTGCCACCGCCAGGACAGGGCAGAGGCAAGAGACCCAGTACTTC

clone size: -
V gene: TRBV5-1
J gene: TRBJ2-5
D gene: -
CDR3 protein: CASSGSQGRTQVYF
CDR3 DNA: TGCGCCAGCAGCGGGAGTCAGGGTCGCACCCAGGTCTACTTC

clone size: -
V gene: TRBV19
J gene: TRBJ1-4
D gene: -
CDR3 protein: CASSIPGTRNEKLFF
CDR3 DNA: TGTGCCAGTAGTATCCCCGGGACAAGAAATGAAAAACTGTTTTTT